This entry lists 10 T cell receptor beta chains sequenced from one sample in a study of blood T cell repertoires in COVID-19 (TCRdb year 2020). The method was the immunoSEQ multiplex PCR assay. TCRdb stores this immuneACCESS table with in-frame sequences only. Part of the clones is absent; in the studies checked, under half of the shortfall reflects unresolved V genes, and no reason is known for the rest. This sample has hundreds of thousands of clones in its table, and roughly 80% of those were observed once. The ten largest clones capture 2.5% to 3% of the sample. Sequencing input: peripheral blood. The source of these receptors is a woman between 65 and 79 years old with active or convalescent COVID-19.

J is TRBJ1-4 and V is TRBV5-4; no reliable D call. The CDR3 extends over 16 amino acids. Germline assignment: CDR1 SGHNT and CDR2 YYREEE (reference sequence). Between the trimmed V and J ends, which lost 3 bases and 4 bases, there was a span of 16 bases. The CDR3 is CASSSGVAEFNEKLFF. CDR3 sequence (DNA): TGTGCCAGCAGCTCCGGGGTGGCCGAGTTTAATGAAAAACTGTTTTTT.

The chain carries TRBV18 and TRBJ1-4; D not certain. Germline CDR1 reads KGHSH; CDR2 reads LQKENI. Trimming cost V 6 bases and J 7 bases, with 9 bases left between them. This CDR3 is built from 12 residues. CDR3 coding DNA: TGTGCCAGCTCCACTCAAAGTGAAAAACTGTTTTTT. Translated, it gives CASSTQSEKLFF.

The rearrangement links TRBV5-1 to TRBJ2-1, with 11 bases matching TRBD2. CDR1 is SGHRS, CDR2 YFSETQ, per germline. With 4 bases clipped from V and 8 bases from J, the junction kept 11 bases outside the gene matches. This CDR3 has 16 amino acids. The CDR3 bases are TGCGCCAGCAGCCTAATGGGGTTAGCGGGAGGGGATGAGCAGTTCTTC. Amino acid sequence: CASSLMGLAGGDEQFF.

J is TRBJ2-5 and V is TRBV25-1; 13 bases are a match to TRBD2. The ends lost 6 bases at V and 5 bases at J; junction bases unmatched: 12. Looked up from germline, CDR1 is MGHDK and CDR2 is SYGVNS. The CDR3 extends over 17 amino acids. The chain's CDR3 is CASSPGRLAGGSETQYF. The CDR3 DNA reads TGTGCCAGCAGCCCCGGCCGACTAGCGGGAGGATCGGAGACCCAGTACTTC. The whole variable domain, filled in from reference TRBV25-1 and TRBJ2-5, reads EADIYQTPRYLVIGTGKKITLECSQTMGHDKMYWYQQDPGMELHLIHYSYGVNSTEKGDLSSESTVSRIRTEHFPLTLESARPSHTSQYLCASSPGRLAGGSETQYFGPGTRLLVL.

The V call is TRBV18, the J call TRBJ1-4, with 8 bases identical to TRBD1. V was clipped by 0 bases and J by 7 bases; unmatched bases: 10. CDR3 length: 17 amino acids. The V gene's germline CDR1 is KGHSH and CDR2 LQKENI. For the CDR3, the DNA is TGTGCCAGCTCACCACCGGGAAATACAGGGGGTGTTGAAAAACTGTTTTTT. The encoded protein is CASSPPGNTGGVEKLFF.

The V call is TRBV10-3, the J call TRBJ1-4; TRBD1 matches at 8 bases. Trimming cost V 6 bases and J 6 bases; bases outside gene matches: 6. The V gene's germline CDR1 is ENHRY and CDR2 SYGVKD. The CDR3 sequence is 14 residues long. CDR3 residues: CAISRTGRDEKLFF. DNA of the CDR3: TGTGCCATCAGCCGGACAGGGAGGGATGAAAAACTGTTTTTT.

The CDR3 loop is CASSPPGDTGELFF. In nucleotides, the CDR3 is TGTGCCAGCTCACCACCAGGGGACACCGGGGAGCTGTTTTTT. This chain links TRBV18 with TRBJ2-2, with a possible D match to TRBD1 (5 bases). In germline, CDR1 is KGHSH, CDR2 LQKENI. The CDR3 sequence is 14 residues long. Trimming stripped 0 bases from V and 3 bases from J, with 5 bases between.

The rearrangement joins TRBV4-2 to TRBJ2-5; 7 bases agree with TRBD2. The V segment lost 2 bases and the J segment 5 bases; nucleotides outside the gene matches: 17. Germline CDR1 is LGHNA and CDR2 is YNFKEQ. The CDR3 sequence is 18 residues long. CDR3 in amino acids: CASSQIVSLGGMGETQYF. CDR3 nucleotides: TGTGCCAGCAGCCAAATAGTGTCGCTCGGGGGGATGGGGGAGACCCAGTACTTC.

The chain couples TRBV7-2 to TRBJ2-3; D remains ambiguous. V was shortened by 1 base and J by 2 bases, with 13 bases between the two germline ends. Germline V gives CDR1 SGHTA, CDR2 FQGNSA. The CDR3 is made up of 16 amino acids. The CDR3 loop is CASSLGVLRLTDTQYF. In nucleotides, the CDR3 is TGTGCCAGCAGCTTAGGGGTCCTCCGACTCACAGATACGCAGTATTTT.

The CDR3 sequence: CASSPSGTGYAEAFF. The CDR3 DNA is TGTGCCAGCAGTCCCTCCGGGACAGGGTACGCTGAAGCTTTCTTT. The rearrangement links TRBV6-2 or TRBV6-3 to TRBJ1-1; TRBD1 aligns across 9 bases. Germline-derived CDR1 and CDR2 are MNHEY and SVGEGT. This CDR3 has 15 residues. V lost 5 bases and J lost 6; bases outside the gene matches: 10.